This T cell receptor beta chain was captured in a study of cytomegalovirus exposure and HLA in healthy donors. Study overall: Genotyping of 430 or so donors showed that 80% to 85% belonged to the Caucasian-associated ancestry cluster.

Study-level results: A link between a missense DCLRE1C variant and TCR beta V- and J-gene trimming emerged from a later analysis. According to an earlier analysis, most TCR beta V segments yielded productive rearrangements about 87% or about 30% of the time. A later analysis showed HLA-associated TCR beta chains outstripping equally common others in clonal expansion.

A note on this clone: Its target is unknown.

A multiplex PCR was run with 60 Vbeta primers and 13 Jbeta primers. Data came from immunoSEQ multiplex PCR; TCRdb stores just in-frame clones and leaves some out. The sample holds over 150,000 clones; more than 75% are singletons and the top ten take 6% to 8.5%. Germline V lookup: CDR1 SGHTA, CDR2 FQGNSA. This CDR3 region has 15 residues. Trimming removed 5 bases from V and 2 bases from J, with 15 bases in between. The clonotype was recovered from a man aged 25-40 years in good health and CMV-seropositive. The chain employs TRBV7-2 and TRBJ1-2, with D possibly matching TRBD1 (6 bases). The sample consisted of PBMCs. The CDR3 here is CASSPRDTENYGYTF. Written as DNA, the CDR3 is TGTGCCAGCAGCCCCCGGGACACCGAAAACTATGGCTACACCTTC.